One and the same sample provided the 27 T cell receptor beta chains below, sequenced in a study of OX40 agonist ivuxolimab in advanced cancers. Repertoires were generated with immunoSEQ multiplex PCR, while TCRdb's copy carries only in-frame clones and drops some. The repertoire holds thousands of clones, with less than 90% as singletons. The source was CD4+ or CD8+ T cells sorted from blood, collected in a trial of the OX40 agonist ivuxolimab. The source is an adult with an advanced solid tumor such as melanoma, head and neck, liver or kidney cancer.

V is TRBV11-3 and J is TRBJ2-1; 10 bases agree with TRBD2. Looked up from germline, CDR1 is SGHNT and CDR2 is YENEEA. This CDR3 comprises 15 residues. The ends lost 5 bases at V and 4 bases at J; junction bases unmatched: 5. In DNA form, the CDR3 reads TGTGCCAGCAGCGCACTAGCGGGGATATACAATGAGCAGTTCTTC. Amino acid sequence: CASSALAGIYNEQFF.

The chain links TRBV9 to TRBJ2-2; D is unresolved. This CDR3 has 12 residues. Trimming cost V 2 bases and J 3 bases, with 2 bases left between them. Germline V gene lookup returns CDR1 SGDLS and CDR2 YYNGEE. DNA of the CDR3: TGTGCCAGCAGCGTTTACACCGGGGAGCTGTTTTTT. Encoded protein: CASSVYTGELFF.

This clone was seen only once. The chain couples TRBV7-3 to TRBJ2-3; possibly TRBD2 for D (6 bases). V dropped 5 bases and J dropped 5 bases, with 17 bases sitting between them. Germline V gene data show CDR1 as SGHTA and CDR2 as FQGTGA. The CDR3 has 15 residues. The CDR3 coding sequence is TGTGCCAGCAGCCTAGAGGCTAGCGTTGAAGATACGCAGTATTTT. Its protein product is CASSLEASVEDTQYF.

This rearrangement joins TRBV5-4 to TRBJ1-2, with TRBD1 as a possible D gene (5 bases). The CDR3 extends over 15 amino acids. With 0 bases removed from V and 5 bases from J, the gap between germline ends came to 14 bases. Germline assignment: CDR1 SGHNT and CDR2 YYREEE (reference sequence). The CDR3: CASSLGAGKEYGYTF. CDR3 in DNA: TGTGCCAGCAGCTTGGGGGCAGGGAAGGAGTATGGCTACACCTTC. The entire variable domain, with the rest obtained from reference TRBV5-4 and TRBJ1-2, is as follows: ETGVTQSPTHLIKTRGQQVTLRCSSQSGHNTVSWYQQALGQGPQFIFQYYREEENGRGNFPPRFSGLQFPNYSSELNVNALELDDSALYLCASSLGAGKEYGYTFGSGTRLTVV.

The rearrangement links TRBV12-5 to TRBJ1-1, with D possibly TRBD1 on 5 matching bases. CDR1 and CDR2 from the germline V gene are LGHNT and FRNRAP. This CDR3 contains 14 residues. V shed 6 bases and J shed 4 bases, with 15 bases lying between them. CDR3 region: CASGPGGGSTEAFF. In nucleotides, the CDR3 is TGTGCTAGTGGCCCCGGGGGGGGTAGCACTGAAGCTTTCTTT.

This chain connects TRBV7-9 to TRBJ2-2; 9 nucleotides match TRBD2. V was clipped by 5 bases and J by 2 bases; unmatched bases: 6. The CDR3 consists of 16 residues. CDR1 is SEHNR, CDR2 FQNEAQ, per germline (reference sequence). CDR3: CASSPPSGTNTGELFF. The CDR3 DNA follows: TGTGCCAGCAGCCCCCCTAGCGGGACAAACACCGGGGAGCTGTTTTTT.

CDR3 sequence: CASSRPWTGYGYTF. DNA for the CDR3: TGTGCCAGCAGCCGGCCCTGGACAGGCTATGGCTACACCTTC. This sequence joins TRBV7-6 and TRBJ1-2, with 7 nucleotides matching TRBD1. The CDR3 totals 14 residues. CDR1 is SGHVS, CDR2 FNYEAQ, per germline. The V segment lost 5 bases and the J segment 4 bases; nucleotides outside the gene matches: 7. Full variable domain (remainder filled in from reference TRBV7-6 and TRBJ1-2): GAGVSQSPRYKVTKRGQDVALRCDPISGHVSLYWYRQALGQGPEFLTYFNYEAQQDKSGLPNDRFSAERPEGSISTLTIQRTEQRDSAMYRCASSRPWTGYGYTFGSGTRLTVV.

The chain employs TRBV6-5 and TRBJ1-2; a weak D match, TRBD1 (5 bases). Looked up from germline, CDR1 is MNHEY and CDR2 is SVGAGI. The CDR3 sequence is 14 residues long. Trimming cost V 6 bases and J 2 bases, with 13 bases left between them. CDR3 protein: CASSTTTENYGYTF. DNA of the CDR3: TGTGCCAGCAGCACCACGACAGAGAACTATGGCTACACCTTC.

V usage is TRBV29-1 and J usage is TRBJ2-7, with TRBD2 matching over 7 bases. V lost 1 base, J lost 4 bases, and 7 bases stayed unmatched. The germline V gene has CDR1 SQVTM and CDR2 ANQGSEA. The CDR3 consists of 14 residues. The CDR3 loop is CSVEGGGRGYEQYF. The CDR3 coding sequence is TGCAGCGTTGAAGGAGGCGGGAGAGGGTACGAGCAGTACTTC.

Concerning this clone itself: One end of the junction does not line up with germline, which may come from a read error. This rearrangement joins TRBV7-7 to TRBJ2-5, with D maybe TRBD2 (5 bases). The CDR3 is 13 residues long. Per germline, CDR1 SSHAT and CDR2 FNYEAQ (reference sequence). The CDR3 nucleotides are TGTGCTAGCAGTCGGATGGAGGAAGAGACCCAGTACTTC. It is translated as CASSRMEEETQYF.

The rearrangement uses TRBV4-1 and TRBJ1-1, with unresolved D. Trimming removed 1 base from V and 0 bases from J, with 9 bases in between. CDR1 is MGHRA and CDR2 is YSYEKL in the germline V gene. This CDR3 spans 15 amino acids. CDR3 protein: CASSQAQQLNTEAFF. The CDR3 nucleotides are TGCGCCAGCAGCCAAGCCCAGCAACTGAACACTGAAGCTTTCTTT.

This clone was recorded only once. CDR3 nucleotide sequence: TGTGCCAGCAGTGGCGGAAGCTCCTACAATGAGCAGTTCTTC. The encoded protein is CASSGGSSYNEQFF. The chain employs TRBV27 and TRBJ2-1; D ambiguous. Germline CDR1 reads MNHEY; CDR2 reads SMNVEV (reference sequence). The length of the CDR3 is 14 residues. Trimming took 5 bases from V and 0 from J, leaving 8 bases between them.

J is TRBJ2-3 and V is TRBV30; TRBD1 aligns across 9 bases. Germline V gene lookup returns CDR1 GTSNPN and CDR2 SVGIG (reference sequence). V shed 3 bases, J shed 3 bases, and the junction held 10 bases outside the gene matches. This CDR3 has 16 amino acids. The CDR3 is CAWSLSGQGLTDTQYF. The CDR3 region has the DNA TGTGCCTGGAGCCTATCGGGACAGGGCCTTACAGATACGCAGTATTTT.

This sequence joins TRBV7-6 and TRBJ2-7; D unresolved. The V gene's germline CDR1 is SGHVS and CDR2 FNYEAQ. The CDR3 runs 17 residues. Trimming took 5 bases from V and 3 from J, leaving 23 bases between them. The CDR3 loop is CASSGMGPSTSLYEQYF. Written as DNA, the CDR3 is TGTGCCAGCAGCGGGATGGGTCCCTCCACCAGCCTCTACGAGCAGTACTTC.

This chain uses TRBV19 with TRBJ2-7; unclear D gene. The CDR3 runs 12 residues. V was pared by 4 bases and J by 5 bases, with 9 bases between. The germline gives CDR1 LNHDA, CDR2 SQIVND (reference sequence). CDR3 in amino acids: CASSTNRNEQYF. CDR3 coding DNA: TGTGCCAGTAGTACCAACCGTAACGAGCAGTACTTC.

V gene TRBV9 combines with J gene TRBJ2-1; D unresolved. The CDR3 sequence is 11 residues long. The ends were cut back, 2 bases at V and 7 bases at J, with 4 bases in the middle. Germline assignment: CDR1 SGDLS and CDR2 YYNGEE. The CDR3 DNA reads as TGTGCCAGCAGCGTTAATAATGAGCAGTTCTTC. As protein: CASSVNNEQFF. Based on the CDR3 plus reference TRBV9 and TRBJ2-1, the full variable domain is DSGVTQTPKHLITATGQRVTLRCSPRSGDLSVYWYQQSLDQGLQFLIQYYNGEERAKGNILERFSAQQFPDLHSELNLSSLELGDSALYFCASSVNNEQFFGPGTRLTVL.

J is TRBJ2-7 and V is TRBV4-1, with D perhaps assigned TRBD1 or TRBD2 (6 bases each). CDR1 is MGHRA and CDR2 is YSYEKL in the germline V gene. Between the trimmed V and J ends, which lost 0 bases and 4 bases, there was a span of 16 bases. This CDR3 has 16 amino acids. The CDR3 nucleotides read TGCGCCAGCAGCCAAGAAAGGGGGGCGATGGGGTACGAGCAGTACTTC. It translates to CASSQERGAMGYEQYF.

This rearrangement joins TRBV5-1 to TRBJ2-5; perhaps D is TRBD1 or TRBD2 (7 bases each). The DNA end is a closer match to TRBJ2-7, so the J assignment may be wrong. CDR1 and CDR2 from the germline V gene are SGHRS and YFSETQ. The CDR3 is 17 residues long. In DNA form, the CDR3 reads TGCGCCAGCAGCTTGGCGACCCCAGGGGGGGCGCGGTACGAGCAGTACTTC. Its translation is CASSLATPGGARYEQYF.

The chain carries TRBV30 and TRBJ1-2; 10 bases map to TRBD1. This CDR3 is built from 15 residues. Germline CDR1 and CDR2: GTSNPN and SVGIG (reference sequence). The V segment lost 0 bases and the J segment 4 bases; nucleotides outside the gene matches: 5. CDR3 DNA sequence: TGTGCCTGGAGTGTGGGGGACAGGGGACTCTATGGCTACACCTTC. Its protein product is CAWSVGDRGLYGYTF.

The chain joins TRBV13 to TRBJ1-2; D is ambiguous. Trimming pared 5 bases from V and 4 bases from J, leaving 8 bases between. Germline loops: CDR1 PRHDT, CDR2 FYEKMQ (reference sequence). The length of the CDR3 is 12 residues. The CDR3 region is CASSPWLYGYTF. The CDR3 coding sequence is TGTGCCAGCAGCCCCTGGCTCTATGGCTACACCTTC.

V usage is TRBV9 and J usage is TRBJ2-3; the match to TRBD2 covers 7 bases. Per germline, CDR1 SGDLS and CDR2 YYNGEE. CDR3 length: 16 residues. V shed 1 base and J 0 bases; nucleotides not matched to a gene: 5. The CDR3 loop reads CASSVSAGASTDTQYF. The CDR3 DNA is TGTGCCAGCAGCGTATCCGCGGGAGCAAGCACAGATACGCAGTATTTT.

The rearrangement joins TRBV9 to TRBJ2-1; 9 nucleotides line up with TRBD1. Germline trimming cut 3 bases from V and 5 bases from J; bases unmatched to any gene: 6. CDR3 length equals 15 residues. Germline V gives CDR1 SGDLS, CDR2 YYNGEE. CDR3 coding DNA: TGTGCCAGCAGCGCGGGACAGGGTATTCACAATGAGCAGTTCTTC. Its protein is CASSAGQGIHNEQFF.

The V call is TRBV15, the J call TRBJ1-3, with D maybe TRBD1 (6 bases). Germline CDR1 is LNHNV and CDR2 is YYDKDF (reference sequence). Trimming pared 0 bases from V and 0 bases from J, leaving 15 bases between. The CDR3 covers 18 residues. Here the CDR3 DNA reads TGTGCCACCAGCAGAGATCAACAGGGATCAAGCTCTGGAAACACCATATATTTT. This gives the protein CATSRDQQGSSSGNTIYF. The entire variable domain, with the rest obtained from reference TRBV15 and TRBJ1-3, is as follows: DAMVIQNPRYQVTQFGKPVTLSCSQTLNHNVMYWYQQKSSQAPKLLFHYYDKDFNNEADTPDNFQSRRPNTSFCFLDIRSPGLGDTAMYLCATSRDQQGSSSGNTIYFGEGSWLTVV.

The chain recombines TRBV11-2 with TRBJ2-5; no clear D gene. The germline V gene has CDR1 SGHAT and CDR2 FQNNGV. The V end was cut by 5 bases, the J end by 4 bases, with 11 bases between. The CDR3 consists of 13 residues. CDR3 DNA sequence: TGTGCCAGCAGCGGTGGCAGTTCAGAGACCCAGTACTTC. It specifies CASSGGSSETQYF.

The CDR3 region is CASSSKREGGDTQYF. The CDR3 coding sequence is TGTGCCAGCAGTTCGAAGCGGGAGGGGGGAGATACGCAGTATTTT. The chain links TRBV27 to TRBJ2-3; 10 bases are a match to TRBD2. The CDR3 has 15 amino acids. V shed 4 bases, J shed 5 bases, and the junction held 6 bases outside the gene matches. Germline values: CDR1 MNHEY, CDR2 SMNVEV (reference sequence).

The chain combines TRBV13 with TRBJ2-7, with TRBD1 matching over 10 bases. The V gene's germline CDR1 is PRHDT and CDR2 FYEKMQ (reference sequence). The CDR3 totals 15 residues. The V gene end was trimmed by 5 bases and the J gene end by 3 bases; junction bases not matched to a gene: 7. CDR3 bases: TGTGCCAGCAGCCTATCGGGACAGGGGATCTACGAGCAGTACTTC. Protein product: CASSLSGQGIYEQYF.

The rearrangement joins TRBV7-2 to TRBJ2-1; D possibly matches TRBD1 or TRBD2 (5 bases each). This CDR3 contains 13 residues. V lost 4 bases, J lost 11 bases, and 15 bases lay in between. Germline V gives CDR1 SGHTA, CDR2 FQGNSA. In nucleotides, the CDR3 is TGTGCCAGCAGCTCGGGGCTGGGGAAGCAGCAGTTCTTC. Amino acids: CASSSGLGKQQFF.